This TCR beta chain was retrieved from a study of cytomegalovirus exposure and HLA in healthy donors. Primers for the PCR totalled 60 Vbeta and 13 Jbeta. Sequencing used immunoSEQ multiplex PCR; TCRdb keeps in-frame clones, though not all of them. The sample consists of some 110,000 clones, roughly four fifths of them appearing once. The CDR3 loop spans 16 amino acids. CDR1 SNHLY and CDR2 FYNNEI come from the germline V gene. Trimming took 8 bases from V and 3 from J, leaving 21 bases between them. The chain uses TRBV2 and TRBJ2-3; D may be TRBD2 (6 bases). The source material was PBMCs. The sequence was collected from a man in his fifties or sixties in good health and CMV-seropositive. CDR3 loop: CASGYLGLLLTDTQYF. In DNA form, the CDR3 reads TGTGCCAGCGGCTACTTAGGACTACTATTAACAGATACGCAGTATTTT.